The 11 T cell receptor beta chains presented below share a single source sample, sequenced in a study of T cell changes during pregnancy in multiple sclerosis. The repertoire was sequenced with immunoSEQ multiplex PCR; TCRdb's copy has only in-frame clones and lacks some. The sample lists 80,000 to 130,000 clones; 90% to 95% were seen once. Specimen: peripheral blood, collected in the second trimester of pregnancy. These receptors all stem from a female donor with multiple sclerosis, enrolled in a pregnancy study.

This chain connects TRBV28 to TRBJ2-7; D unresolved. V was clipped by 1 base and J by 3 bases, with 4 bases between them. The CDR3 runs to 12 residues. Germline CDR1 and CDR2: MDHEN and SYDVKM. The CDR3 protein is CASSLLLYEQYF. The DNA of the CDR3 is TGTGCCAGCAGTTTATTACTCTACGAGCAGTACTTC.

J is TRBJ2-5 and V is TRBV2, with TRBD2 matching 12 bases. In germline, CDR1 is SNHLY, CDR2 FYNNEI. Losses at the gene ends were 4 bases for V and 2 bases for J; bases not matched to a gene: 2. The CDR3 runs to 15 residues. CDR3 DNA sequence: TGTGCCAGCAGTGTCCTAGCGGGGGGGCAAGAGACCCAGTACTTC. As protein: CASSVLAGGQETQYF.

CDR3 nucleotides: TGTGCCAGCAGCCAACTGGGACAGAGCTACGAGCAGTACTTC. It encodes CASSQLGQSYEQYF. The chain recombines TRBV14 with TRBJ2-7; the match to TRBD1 covers 7 bases. The ends lost 2 bases at V and 3 bases at J; junction bases unmatched: 4. Germline V gives CDR1 SGHDN, CDR2 FVKESK. The CDR3 loop spans 14 amino acids.

The V and J genes are TRBV18 and TRBJ2-7, with 12 positions matching TRBD1. Germline CDR1 reads KGHSH; CDR2 reads LQKENI. V lost 3 bases, J lost 7 bases, and 7 bases stayed unmatched. CDR3 length: 15 residues. The CDR3 DNA follows: TGTGCCAGCTCACCTCCGGGACAGGGGGCTTGGGAGCAGTACTTC. Translating gives CASSPPGQGAWEQYF.

V and J are TRBV7-8 and TRBJ1-5, with TRBD1 matching 7 bases. The CDR3 runs 14 residues. V shed 5 bases and J 7 bases; nucleotides not matched to a gene: 8. Germline-derived CDR1 and CDR2 are SGHVS and FQNEAQ. DNA for the CDR3: TGTGCCAGCAGCACCGGGACAGACGGGCAGCCCCAGCATTTT. Translating gives CASSTGTDGQPQHF.

The V gene is TRBV5-1, the J gene TRBJ1-4; D possibly corresponds to TRBD1 (6 bases). V gave up 3 bases and J gave up 5 bases, with 11 bases separating them. Per the germline V gene, CDR1 is SGHRS and CDR2 is YFSETQ. The length of the CDR3 is 14 residues. Written as DNA, the CDR3 is TGCGCCAGCAGCTCTCGGACAGTCAATGAAAAACTGTTTTTT. It encodes CASSSRTVNEKLFF.

V gene TRBV7-9 combines with J gene TRBJ2-1; 8 bases agree with TRBD2. Trimming removed 4 bases from V and 2 bases from J; junction bases left unmatched: 4. Germline V lookup: CDR1 SEHNR, CDR2 FQNEAQ (reference sequence). The CDR3 loop spans 15 amino acids. CDR3 residues: CASSSTSEAYNEQFF. Here the CDR3 DNA reads TGTGCCAGCAGCTCGACTAGCGAAGCCTACAATGAGCAGTTCTTC.

The chain carries TRBV5-6 and TRBJ1-2, with 8 bases lining up with TRBD1. Germline V gene sequence: CDR1 SGHDT, CDR2 YYEEEE. The CDR3 length is 14 residues. V was clipped by 1 base and J by 14 bases; unmatched bases: 13. CDR3 amino acids: CASSLIPGGSSGTF. CDR3 DNA sequence: TGTGCCAGCAGCTTGATCCCAGGGGGCAGTTCGGGAACCTTC.

The CDR3 sequence is CATSRDPRARGETQYF. The DNA of the CDR3 is TGTGCCACCAGCAGAGATCCCCGGGCCCGGGGGGAGACCCAGTACTTC. The chain combines TRBV15 with TRBJ2-5; D perhaps matches TRBD2 (6 bases). CDR3 length: 16 amino acids. Germline CDR1 LNHNV, CDR2 YYDKDF (reference sequence). Trimming removed 0 bases from V and 5 bases from J, with 16 bases in between.

The chain has TRBV20-1 and TRBJ2-7; the D is unclear. Germline V CDR1 and CDR2: DFQATT, SNEGSKA (reference sequence). The CDR3 contains 11 residues. Trimming removed 6 bases from V and 7 bases from J, with 13 bases in between. In nucleotides, the CDR3 is TGCAGTGCCGACGACGTGGAGGAGCAGTACTTC. Translation: CSADDVEEQYF.

This sequence joins TRBV29-1 and TRBJ2-2; 8 bases agree with TRBD1. Germline assignment: CDR1 SQVTM and CDR2 ANQGSEA. Unmatched junction bases numbered 1, after V lost 6 bases and J lost 1 base. The CDR3 has 13 amino acids. The CDR3 nucleotides read TGCAGCGTGGGGACAGGGAACACCGGGGAGCTGTTTTTT. Amino acids: CSVGTGNTGELFF.